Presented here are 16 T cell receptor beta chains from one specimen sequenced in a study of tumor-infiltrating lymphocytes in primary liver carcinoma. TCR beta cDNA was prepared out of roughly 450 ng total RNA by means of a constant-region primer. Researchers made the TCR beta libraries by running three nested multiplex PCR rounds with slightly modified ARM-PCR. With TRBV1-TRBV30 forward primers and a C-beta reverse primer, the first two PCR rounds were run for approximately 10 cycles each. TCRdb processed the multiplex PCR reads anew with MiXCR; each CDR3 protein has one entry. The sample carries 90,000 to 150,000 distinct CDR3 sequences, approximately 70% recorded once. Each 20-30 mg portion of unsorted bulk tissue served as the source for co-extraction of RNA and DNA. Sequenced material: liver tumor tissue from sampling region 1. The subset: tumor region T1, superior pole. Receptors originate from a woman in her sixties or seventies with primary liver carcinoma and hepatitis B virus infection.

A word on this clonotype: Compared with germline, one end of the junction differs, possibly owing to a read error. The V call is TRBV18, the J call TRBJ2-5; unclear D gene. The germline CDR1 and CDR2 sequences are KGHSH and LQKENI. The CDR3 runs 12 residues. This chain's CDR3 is CAGSPAKETQYF. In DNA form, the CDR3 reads TGTGCCGGCTCACCTGCGAAAGAGACCCAGTACTTC. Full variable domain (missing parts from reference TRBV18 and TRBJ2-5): NAGVMQNPRHLVRRRGQEARLRCSPMKGHSHVYWYRQLPEEGLKFMVYLQKENIIDESGMPKERFSAEFPKEGPSILRIQQVVRGDSAAYFCAGSPAKETQYFGPGTRLLVL.

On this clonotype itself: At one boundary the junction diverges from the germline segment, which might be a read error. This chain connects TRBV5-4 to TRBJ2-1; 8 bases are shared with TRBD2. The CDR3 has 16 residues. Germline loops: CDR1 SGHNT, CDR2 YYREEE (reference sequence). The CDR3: CASSLGREVSYSEQFF. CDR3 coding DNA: TGTGCCAGCAGCTTGGGGCGGGAGGTTTCCTACAGTGAGCAGTTCTTC.

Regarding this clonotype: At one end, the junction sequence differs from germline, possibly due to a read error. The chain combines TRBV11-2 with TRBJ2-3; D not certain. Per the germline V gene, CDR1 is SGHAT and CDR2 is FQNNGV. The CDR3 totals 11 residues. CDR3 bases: TGTCCCAGCAGCCCTTCGGATACGCAGTATTTT. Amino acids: CPSSPSDTQYF.

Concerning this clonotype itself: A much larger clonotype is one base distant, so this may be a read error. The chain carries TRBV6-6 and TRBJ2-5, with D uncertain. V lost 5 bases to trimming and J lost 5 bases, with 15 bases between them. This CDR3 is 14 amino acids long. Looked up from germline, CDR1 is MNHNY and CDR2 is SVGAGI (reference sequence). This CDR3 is CASSLGRSMETQYF. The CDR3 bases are TGTGCCAGCAGTCTGGGCAGGAGTATGGAGACCCAGTACTTC.

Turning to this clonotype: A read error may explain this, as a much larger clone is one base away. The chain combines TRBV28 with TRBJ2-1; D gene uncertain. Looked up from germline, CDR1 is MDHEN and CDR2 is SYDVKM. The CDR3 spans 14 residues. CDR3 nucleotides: TGTGCCAGCAATTTAGTCGGCTGGGACAATGAGCAGTTCTTC. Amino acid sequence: CASNLVGWDNEQFF.

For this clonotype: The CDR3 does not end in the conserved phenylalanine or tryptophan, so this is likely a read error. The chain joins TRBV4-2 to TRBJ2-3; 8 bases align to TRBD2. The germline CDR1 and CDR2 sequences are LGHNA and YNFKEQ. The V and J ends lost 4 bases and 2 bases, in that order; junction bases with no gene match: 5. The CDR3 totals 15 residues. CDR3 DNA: TGTGCCAGCAGCCGAGTAGCGGGATCCACAGATACGCAGTATGTT. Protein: CASSRVAGSTDTQYV.

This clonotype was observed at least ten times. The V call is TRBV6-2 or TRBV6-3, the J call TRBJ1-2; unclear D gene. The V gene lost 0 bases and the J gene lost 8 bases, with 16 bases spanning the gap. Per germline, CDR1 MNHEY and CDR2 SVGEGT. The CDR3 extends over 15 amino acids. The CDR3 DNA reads TGTGCCAGCAGTTACTCGCCGGAGATTTCGGAAGGCTACACCTTC. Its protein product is CASSYSPEISEGYTF.

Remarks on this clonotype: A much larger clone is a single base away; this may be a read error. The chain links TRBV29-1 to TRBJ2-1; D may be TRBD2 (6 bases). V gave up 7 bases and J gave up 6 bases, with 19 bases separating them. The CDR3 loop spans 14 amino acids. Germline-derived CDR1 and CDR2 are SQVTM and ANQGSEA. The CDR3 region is CSAGGPRGVNEQFF. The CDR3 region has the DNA TGCAGCGCTGGAGGGCCGAGGGGAGTCAATGAGCAGTTCTTC.

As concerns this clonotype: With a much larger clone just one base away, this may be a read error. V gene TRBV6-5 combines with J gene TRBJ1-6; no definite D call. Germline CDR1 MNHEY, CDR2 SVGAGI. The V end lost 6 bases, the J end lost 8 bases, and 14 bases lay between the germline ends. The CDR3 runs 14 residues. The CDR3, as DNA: TGTGCCAGCAGCCAACCTTTGGAGGATTCACCCCTCCACTTT. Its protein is CASSQPLEDSPLHF.

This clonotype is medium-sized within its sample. CDR3 nucleotides: TGTGCCAGCAGCTTACGTCTCGGCGCGGGGTACACAGATACGCAGTATTTT. Translated, it gives CASSLRLGAGYTDTQYF. The rearrangement links TRBV11-2 to TRBJ2-3, with a tentative D call TRBD2 (6 bases). V lost 2 bases and J 2 bases, leaving 17 bases between the germline ends. The CDR3 totals 17 residues. CDR1 is SGHAT, CDR2 FQNNGV, per germline.

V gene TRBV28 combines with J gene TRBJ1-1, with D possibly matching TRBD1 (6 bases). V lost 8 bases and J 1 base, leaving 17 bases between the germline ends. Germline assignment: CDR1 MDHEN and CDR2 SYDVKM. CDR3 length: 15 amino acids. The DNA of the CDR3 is TGTGCCAGCCCCCCCCCGGGGGCCACGAACACTGAAGCTTTCTTT. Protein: CASPPPGATNTEAFF.

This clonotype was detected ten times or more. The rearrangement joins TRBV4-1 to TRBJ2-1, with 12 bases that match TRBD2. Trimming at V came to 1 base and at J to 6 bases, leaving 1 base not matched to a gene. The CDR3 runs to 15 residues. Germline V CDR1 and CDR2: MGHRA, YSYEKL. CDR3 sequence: CASSQGTSGTNEQFF. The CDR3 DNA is TGCGCCAGCAGCCAAGGGACTAGCGGGACCAATGAGCAGTTCTTC.

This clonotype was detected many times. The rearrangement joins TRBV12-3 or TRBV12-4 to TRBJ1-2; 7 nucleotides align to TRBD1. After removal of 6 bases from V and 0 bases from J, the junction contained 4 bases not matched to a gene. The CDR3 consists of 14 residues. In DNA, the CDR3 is TGTGCCAGCAGCCGGGACAGCGCTAACTATGGCTACACCTTC. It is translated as CASSRDSANYGYTF.

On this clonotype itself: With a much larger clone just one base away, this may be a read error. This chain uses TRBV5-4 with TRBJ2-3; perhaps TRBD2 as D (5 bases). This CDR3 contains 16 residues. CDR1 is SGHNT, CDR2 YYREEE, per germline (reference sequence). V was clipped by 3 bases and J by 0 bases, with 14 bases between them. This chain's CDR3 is CASSSSSEGSTDTQYF. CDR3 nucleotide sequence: TGTGCCAGCAGCTCGTCGTCAGAGGGAAGCACAGATACGCAGTATTTT.

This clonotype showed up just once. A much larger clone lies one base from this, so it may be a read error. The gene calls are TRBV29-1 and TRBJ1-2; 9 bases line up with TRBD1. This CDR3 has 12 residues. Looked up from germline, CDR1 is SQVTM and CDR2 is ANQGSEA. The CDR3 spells CNVEGTGFGYTF. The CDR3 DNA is TGCAACGTTGAAGGGACAGGGTTTGGCTACACCTTC.

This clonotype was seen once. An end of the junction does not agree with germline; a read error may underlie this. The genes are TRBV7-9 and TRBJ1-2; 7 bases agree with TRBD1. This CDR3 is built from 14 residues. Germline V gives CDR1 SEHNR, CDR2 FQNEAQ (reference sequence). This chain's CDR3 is CVSSRDRVYGGYTF. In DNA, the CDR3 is TGTGTCAGCAGCCGCGACAGGGTATATGGCGGCTACACCTTC.